This passage covers 21 T cell receptor beta chains from one sample sequenced in a study of T cell responses to AZD1222 COVID-19 vaccine. The data were produced by immunoSEQ multiplex PCR, yet TCRdb's version contains in-frame clones alone and is incomplete. There are around 120,000 clones in the sample; roughly 85% occur only once, and 2% to 2.5% lies in the top ten. The material was peripheral blood, obtained 28 days after the second AZD1222 dose. The receptors come from an adult who received the AZD1222 COVID-19 vaccine.

The chain is built from TRBV30 and TRBJ1-1; 7 positions agree with TRBD1. CDR3 size: 13 residues. CDR1 and CDR2 (germline): GTSNPN, SVGIG (reference sequence). With 3 bases clipped from V and 6 bases from J, the junction kept 7 bases outside the gene matches. The CDR3 sequence: CAWSVQGWAEAFF. DNA of the CDR3: TGTGCCTGGAGCGTACAGGGGTGGGCTGAAGCTTTCTTT.

The chain has TRBV10-1 and TRBJ2-5; 12 bases align to TRBD2. The junction had 7 bases not matched to a gene; V was cut back by 4 bases and J by 1 base. Germline V CDR1 and CDR2: WNHNN, SYGVQD (reference sequence). This CDR3 comprises 17 residues. The CDR3 protein is CASSGVSGLAGQETQYF. Here the CDR3 DNA reads TGCGCCAGCAGTGGGGTCTCGGGACTAGCGGGCCAAGAGACCCAGTACTTC.

This chain uses TRBV30 with TRBJ2-7; no definite D call. This CDR3 has 12 residues. Looked up from germline, CDR1 is GTSNPN and CDR2 is SVGIG (reference sequence). Trimming left V 2 bases short and J 2 bases short, with 7 bases between. The CDR3 region is CAWSFRPYEQYF. The CDR3 DNA is TGTGCCTGGAGTTTCAGGCCCTACGAGCAGTACTTC.

The V and J genes are TRBV7-3 and TRBJ2-3; D gene uncertain. The germline CDR1 and CDR2 sequences are SGHTA and FQGTGA. This CDR3 is built from 14 residues. The germline V and J ends were trimmed by 1 base and 0 bases, with 5 bases remaining between them. CDR3 coding DNA: TGTGCCAGCAGCTTAAGAGCGAGCACAGATACGCAGTATTTT. Amino acids: CASSLRASTDTQYF.

The genes are TRBV28 and TRBJ1-5; D gene ambiguous. Germline CDR1 reads MDHEN; CDR2 reads SYDVKM. This CDR3 has 15 residues. V gave up 1 base and J gave up 3 bases, with 10 bases separating them. The CDR3 nucleotides read TGTGCCAGCAGTTTATCTCCGGGTAACAATCAGCCCCAGCATTTT. Amino acid sequence: CASSLSPGNNQPQHF. Full variable domain (missing parts from reference TRBV28 and TRBJ1-5): DVKVTQSSRYLVKRTGEKVFLECVQDMDHENMFWYRQDPGLGLRLIYFSYDVKMKEKGDIPEGYSVSREKKERFSLILESASTNQTSMYLCASSLSPGNNQPQHFGDGTRLSIL.

The rearrangement uses TRBV6-6 and TRBJ2-5; 7 nucleotides align to TRBD1. Germline CDR1 is MNHNY and CDR2 is SVGAGI (reference sequence). The CDR3 extends over 14 amino acids. Trimming removed 6 bases from V and 5 bases from J; junction bases left unmatched: 9. The CDR3 region has the DNA TGTGCCAGCAGAACGACAGGGATTGCGGAGACCCAGTACTTC. Amino acid sequence: CASRTTGIAETQYF.

V and J are TRBV21-1 and TRBJ2-7; no DNA check was done on the table's D call, TRBD2. TRBV21-1 is a listed pseudogene. This CDR3 comprises 18 residues. The CDR3: CASSKLGGRRLAGHEQYF. The CDR3 DNA sequence: TGTGCCAGCAGCAAACTCGGGGGCCGGAGACTAGCGGGCCACGAGCAGTACTTC.

The rearrangement links TRBV27 to TRBJ2-7; D perhaps matches TRBD1 (5 bases). Trimming removed 5 bases from V and 0 bases from J, with 14 bases in between. The CDR3 spans 15 residues. CDR1 is MNHEY and CDR2 is SMNVEV in the germline V gene (reference sequence). The CDR3 DNA follows: TGTGCCAGCAGTAAACAGGCCCCAAGCTCCTACGAGCAGTACTTC. This translates into CASSKQAPSSYEQYF.

This rearrangement joins TRBV28 to TRBJ1-5, with 7 bases lining up with TRBD1. CDR1 is MDHEN, CDR2 SYDVKM, per germline. The CDR3 totals 15 residues. V lost 5 bases to trimming and J lost 5 bases; unmatched junction nucleotides: 9. In DNA, the CDR3 is TGTGCCAGCAGTCCGCAGGGGGACAGATATCAGCCCCAGCATTTT. Translation gives CASSPQGDRYQPQHF.

This clone was counted between two and nine times. The chain has TRBV7-2 and TRBJ2-7; 7 bases match TRBD2. Germline assignment: CDR1 SGHTA and CDR2 FQGNSA. J gave up 2 bases and V 5 bases, and 6 bases lay outside the gene matches. The CDR3 length is 14 residues. Here the CDR3 reads CASSRTSVTYEQYF. CDR3 bases: TGTGCCAGCAGCCGTACTAGCGTTACCTACGAGCAGTACTTC.

The V gene is TRBV27, the J gene TRBJ2-7; D not resolved. Germline V CDR1 and CDR2: MNHEY, SMNVEV (reference sequence). CDR3 size: 11 residues. The germline V and J ends were trimmed by 8 bases and 7 bases, with 12 bases remaining between them. The CDR3: CASGISVEQYF. The CDR3 bases are TGTGCCAGCGGAATTTCGGTTGAGCAGTACTTC.

Only a few counts were recorded for this clone. The V gene is TRBV5-5, the J gene TRBJ1-5; D not resolved. This CDR3 comprises 13 residues. Per the germline V gene, CDR1 is SGHKS and CDR2 is YYEKEE (reference sequence). Trimming removed 2 bases from V and 2 bases from J, with 5 bases in between. The CDR3 is CASSFWGNQPQHF. Here the CDR3 DNA reads TGTGCCAGCAGCTTTTGGGGCAATCAGCCCCAGCATTTT.

The gene calls are TRBV6-2 or TRBV6-3 and TRBJ2-3; no definite D call. V dropped 0 bases and J dropped 2 bases, with 6 bases sitting between them. The CDR3 sequence is 14 residues long. CDR1 MNHEY and CDR2 SVGEGT come from the germline V gene. The DNA of the CDR3 is TGTGCCAGCAGTTACTCGCTATTCACAGATACGCAGTATTTT. Translation: CASSYSLFTDTQYF.

This clone was recorded a few times. V gene TRBV10-3 combines with J gene TRBJ2-3; no clear D. V gave up 3 bases and J gave up 3 bases, with 1 base separating them. CDR3 length equals 11 residues. Germline V gene sequence: CDR1 ENHRY, CDR2 SYGVKD. The CDR3 bases are TGTGCCATCAGTGAAACAGATACGCAGTATTTT. Amino acids: CAISETDTQYF.

The chain couples TRBV20-1 to TRBJ2-5; no firm D call. The CDR3 covers 12 residues. Germline CDR1 and CDR2: DFQATT and SNEGSKA (reference sequence). V lost 3 bases and J lost 0, with 5 bases in between. CDR3 amino acids: CSASQYQETQYF. The CDR3, as DNA: TGCAGTGCTAGTCAGTACCAAGAGACCCAGTACTTC.

This rearrangement joins TRBV10-3 to TRBJ2-2, with TRBD2 identical over 13 bases. This CDR3 comprises 17 residues. Germline CDR1 and CDR2: ENHRY and SYGVKD. Trimming cost V 6 bases and J 2 bases; bases outside gene matches: 6. CDR3 coding DNA: TGTGCCATCAGCCTAACTAGCGGGAGGGCCAACACCGGGGAGCTGTTTTTT. This translates into CAISLTSGRANTGELFF.

The chain is built from TRBV10-3 and TRBJ2-2, with 9 bases aligning to TRBD2. The CDR3 is 16 residues long. CDR1 and CDR2 (germline): ENHRY, SYGVKD. V trimming: 4 bases; J trimming: 2 bases; junction bases outside the gene matches: 5. This CDR3 reads CAISATSGGNTGELFF. Written as DNA, the CDR3 is TGTGCCATCAGTGCGACTAGCGGAGGCAACACCGGGGAGCTGTTTTTT.

The gene calls are TRBV18 and TRBJ1-2; weak D call: TRBD1 (6 bases). Germline CDR1 is KGHSH and CDR2 is LQKENI. The CDR3 covers 16 residues. Trimming pared 1 base from V and 3 bases from J, leaving 15 bases between. The CDR3 bases are TGTGCCAGCTCACCACTTGACAGGATAAGCGACTATGGCTACACCTTC. Its translation is CASSPLDRISDYGYTF.

This chain connects TRBV24-1 to TRBJ2-7, with 7 bases lining up with TRBD1. Per the germline V gene, CDR1 is KGHDR and CDR2 is SFDVKD. Losses at the gene ends were 7 bases for V and 1 base for J; bases not matched to a gene: 3. This CDR3 has 13 residues. The CDR3 DNA follows: TGTGCCACCAGCTACAGGGGTTCCTACGAGCAGTACTTC. It is translated as CATSYRGSYEQYF.

V and J are TRBV2 and TRBJ2-5; weak D call: TRBD2 (5 bases). The CDR3 length is 15 residues. Germline lookup yields CDR1 SNHLY and CDR2 FYNNEI. V lost 3 bases to trimming and J lost 0 bases, with 11 bases between them. CDR3 sequence reads: CASSDIGEYQETQYF. In DNA form, the CDR3 reads TGTGCCAGCAGTGATATCGGGGAGTACCAAGAGACCCAGTACTTC.

The V gene is TRBV4-3, the J gene TRBJ1-2, with TRBD1 as a possible D gene (6 bases). Germline V gives CDR1 LGHNA, CDR2 YSLEER. The CDR3 is made up of 12 amino acids. The V end lost 3 bases, the J end lost 8 bases, and 10 bases lay between the germline ends. The CDR3 nucleotides read TGCGCCAGCAGCCACGCAGGGGCAGGCTACACCTTC. It specifies CASSHAGAGYTF.